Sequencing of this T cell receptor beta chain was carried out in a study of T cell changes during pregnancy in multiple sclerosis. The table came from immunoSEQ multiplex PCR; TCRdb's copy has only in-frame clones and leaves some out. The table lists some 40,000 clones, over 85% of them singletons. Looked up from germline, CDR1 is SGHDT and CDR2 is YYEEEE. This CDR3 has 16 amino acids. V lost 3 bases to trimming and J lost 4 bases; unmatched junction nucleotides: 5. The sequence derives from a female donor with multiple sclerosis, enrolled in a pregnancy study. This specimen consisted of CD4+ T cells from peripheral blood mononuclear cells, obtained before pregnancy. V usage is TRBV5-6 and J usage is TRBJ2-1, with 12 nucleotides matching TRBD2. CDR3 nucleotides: TGTGCCAGCAGCTACGGACTAGCGGGGAATTACAATGAGCAGTTCTTC. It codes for CASSYGLAGNYNEQFF.